This T cell receptor (beta chain) stems from a study of T cell responses to AZD1222 COVID-19 vaccine. Study results and caveats: Donors in the cohort were predominantly white British and more often female, and clonal diversity was possibly underestimated. Repertoire collection took place solely once the T cell response had peaked. Of spike-specific TCRs, nearly half reportedly target regions left unmutated in variants.

This CDR3 has 15 residues. Germline CDR1 GTSNPN, CDR2 SVGIG (reference sequence). J gave up 2 bases and V 6 bases, and 13 bases lay outside the gene matches. Assay: immunoSEQ multiplex PCR; the TCRdb copy retains only in-frame clones and omits some. The sample shows under 200,000 clones, just over 90% of them seen only once. With respect to this clone: Its specificity is unknown.

Material: peripheral blood, obtained 28 days after the second dose of the MenACWY control vaccine. The receptor comes from an adult who received the MenACWY meningococcal vaccine as a control. The chain uses TRBV30 and TRBJ2-7; 7 nucleotides line up with TRBD1. In DNA form, the CDR3 reads TGTGCCTGCCTCACGGACAGGTTGAACCCCTACGAGCAGTACTTC. It encodes CACLTDRLNPYEQYF.